The 19 T cell receptor beta chains below were found in one sample sequenced in a study of Graves' ophthalmopathy and Graves' hyperthyroidism. RNA transcripts served as template for amplifying TCR beta CDR3 sequences. Scientists carried out first-round RT-PCR using HTBI primers and then a second-round multiplex PCR. TCRdb passed the multiplex PCR reads through MiXCR, listing each CDR3 protein once. The table lists around 520,000 distinct CDR3 sequences, about two fifths of them singletons. Specimen: peripheral blood or thyroid tissue (not recorded which). Receptor source: an adult man with Graves' hyperthyroidism.

The table lists this clonotype with many counts. This sequence joins TRBV7-8 and TRBJ2-7, with TRBD1 as a possible D gene (5 bases). V dropped 5 bases and J dropped 4 bases, with 15 bases sitting between them. The CDR3 has 14 amino acids. CDR1 is SGHVS and CDR2 is FQNEAQ in the germline V gene. The CDR3 DNA sequence: TGTGCCAGCAGCGTAGGTTCAGCAGGGTACGAGCAGTACTTC. Translation gives CASSVGSAGYEQYF. Using reference TRBV7-8 and TRBJ2-7 for the parts outside the CDR3, the full variable domain is GAGVSQSPRYKVAKRGQDVALRCDPISGHVSLFWYQQALGQGPEFLTYFQNEAQLDKSGLPSDRFFAERPEGSVSTLKIQRTQQEDSAVYLCASSVGSAGYEQYFGPGTRLTVT.

This clonotype was seen ten or more times. The J gene is TRBJ2-5, the V gene TRBV12-3 or TRBV12-4; TRBD2 aligns across 8 bases. This CDR3 is 16 amino acids long. V dropped 4 bases and J dropped 5; count of bases not matched to a gene: 12. CDR3 region: CASSSWTAGGGETQYF. For the CDR3, the DNA is TGTGCCAGCAGTTCCTGGACCGCGGGAGGCGGTGAGACCCAGTACTTC.

This clonotype was recorded at least ten times. This chain uses TRBV12-5 with TRBJ1-2; no firm D call. V lost 10 bases to trimming and J lost 4 bases, with 13 bases between them. The CDR3 loop spans 12 amino acids. Germline lookup yields CDR1 LGHNT and CDR2 FRNRAP. The CDR3: CATRWAAYGYTF. CDR3 sequence (DNA): TGTGCTACCCGGTGGGCAGCCTATGGCTACACCTTC.

This clonotype came up many times. This sequence joins TRBV15 and TRBJ1-4; 7 positions match TRBD1. Germline assignment: CDR1 LNHNV and CDR2 YYDKDF (reference sequence). With 4 bases clipped from V and 5 bases from J, the junction kept 10 bases outside the gene matches. The CDR3 is 16 amino acids. The CDR3 region is CATSTFPQGRNEKLFF. CDR3 in DNA: TGTGCCACCAGCACCTTCCCACAGGGGAGGAATGAAAAACTGTTTTTT.

The V and J genes are TRBV4-1 and TRBJ2-7; D is perhaps TRBD1 or TRBD2 (6 bases each). From germline, CDR1 is MGHRA and CDR2 YSYEKL. Trimming pared 3 bases from V and 0 bases from J, leaving 18 bases between. This CDR3 region has 17 residues. The CDR3: CASSHPLGGRSSYEQYF. The CDR3 coding sequence is TGCGCCAGCAGCCACCCCCTGGGGGGCCGGAGCTCCTACGAGCAGTACTTC.

The V gene is TRBV19, the J gene TRBJ1-1; D might be TRBD1 (5 bases). The V end was cut by 4 bases, the J end by 3 bases, with 9 bases between. CDR3 length: 13 amino acids. Germline assignment: CDR1 LNHDA and CDR2 SQIVND (reference sequence). The CDR3 DNA follows: TGTGCCAGTAGTAAGGTAGGGGACACTGAAGCTTTCTTT. It yields the protein CASSKVGDTEAFF.

The rearrangement uses TRBV10-3 and TRBJ1-2, with TRBD1 matching over 9 bases. Germline V gives CDR1 ENHRY, CDR2 SYGVKD. J gave up 10 bases and V 4 bases, and 13 bases lay outside the gene matches. This CDR3 has 15 residues. This CDR3 is CAISGSGTGRDDYTF. The CDR3 DNA reads TGTGCCATCAGTGGATCAGGGACAGGGCGTGATGACTACACCTTC.

At least ten counts were recorded for this clonotype. This chain joins TRBV12-3 or TRBV12-4 and TRBJ1-2; no reliable D call. V was trimmed by 1 base and J by 4 bases, leaving 7 bases between them. The CDR3 contains 13 residues. The CDR3 region is CASSLGNSYGYTF. CDR3 sequence (DNA): TGTGCCAGCAGTTTAGGGAACAGCTATGGCTACACCTTC.

This clonotype has a count of ten or more. This chain joins TRBV7-8 and TRBJ1-2; 7 bases match TRBD1. Germline V gene data show CDR1 as SGHVS and CDR2 as FQNEAQ. CDR3 size: 13 residues. J gave up 4 bases and V 5 bases, and 4 bases lay outside the gene matches. As DNA, the CDR3 is TGTGCCAGCAGCATTCAGGGGGTCTATGGCTACACCTTC. It specifies CASSIQGVYGYTF.

This clonotype appeared once. The rearrangement uses TRBV10-3 and TRBJ2-3; 9 bases are a match to TRBD2. The germline gives CDR1 ENHRY, CDR2 SYGVKD. The CDR3 runs to 14 residues. V was pared by 3 bases and J by 15 bases, with 13 bases of the junction left unmatched. The chain's CDR3 is CAISESTGTSMDYF. The CDR3 DNA reads TGTGCCATCAGTGAATCGACCGGGACTAGCATGGATTATTTT.

Turning to this clonotype: With a much larger clone just one base away, this may be a read error. The chain employs TRBV20-1 and TRBJ2-7; 7 positions agree with TRBD1. The CDR3 has 12 residues. CDR1 and CDR2 (germline): DFQATT, SNEGSKA (reference sequence). The CDR3 DNA sequence: TGCAGTGCTTGGGACAGTTCCTACGAGCAGAACTTC. Encoded protein: CSAWDSSYEQNF.

This clonotype appeared many times. The V call is TRBV3-1, the J call TRBJ2-5, with unresolved D. This CDR3 contains 14 residues. Germline values: CDR1 LGHDT, CDR2 YNNKEL (reference sequence). V was cut by 5 bases and J by 4 bases, with 14 bases left in between. This CDR3 is CASSEARVPETQYF. The CDR3 DNA is TGTGCCAGCAGCGAAGCCCGGGTCCCAGAGACCCAGTACTTC.

The chain combines TRBV12-3 or TRBV12-4 with TRBJ1-2; D gene unclear. V gave up 11 bases and J gave up 4 bases, with 17 bases separating them. This CDR3 region has 13 residues. CDR3 bases: TGTGCCTGGAGTTCAGGAGGACTCTATGGCTACACCTTC. It codes for CAWSSGGLYGYTF.

The gene calls are TRBV24-1 and TRBJ2-7; D is possibly TRBD1 (6 bases). V lost 3 bases and J 0 bases, leaving 17 bases between the germline ends. The CDR3 has 17 amino acids. Germline V gene sequence: CDR1 KGHDR, CDR2 SFDVKD. The DNA for the CDR3 is TGTGCCACCAGTGATCCCAACCCAACAGGGATCTCCTACGAGCAGTACTTC. It translates to CATSDPNPTGISYEQYF.

This clonotype was counted only a few times. The chain is built from TRBV5-1 and TRBJ1-1; 7 bases fit TRBD2. The J call may not be correct, given that the DNA end is closer to TRBJ2-1. This CDR3 is 15 amino acids long. Germline CDR1 and CDR2: SGHRS and YFSETQ. DNA of the CDR3: TGCGCCAGCGTCGAGAGCGCGGGAGTTAACAATGAGCAGTTCTTC. Its protein product is CASVESAGVNNEQFF.

This clonotype was counted at least ten times. J is TRBJ1-2 and V is TRBV5-5, with TRBD1 matching over 7 bases. With 3 bases clipped from V and 2 bases from J, the junction kept 4 bases outside the gene matches. This CDR3 is built from 14 residues. Germline lookup yields CDR1 SGHKS and CDR2 YYEKEE (reference sequence). CDR3 in amino acids: CASSYRGENYGYTF. The CDR3 DNA reads TGTGCCAGCAGCTACAGGGGCGAAAACTATGGCTACACCTTC. Looking up the rest from reference TRBV5-5 and TRBJ1-2 gives the full variable domain: DAGVTQSPTHLIKTRGQQVTLRCSPISGHKSVSWYQQVLGQGPQFIFQYYEKEERGRGNFPDRFSARQFPNYSSELNVNALLLGDSALYLCASSYRGENYGYTFGSGTRLTVV.

This clonotype was counted at least ten times. The rearrangement joins TRBV6-5 to TRBJ1-2; 8 bases map to TRBD1. The CDR3 runs to 15 residues. From germline, CDR1 is MNHEY and CDR2 SVGAGI. The V segment lost 6 bases and the J segment 0 bases; nucleotides outside the gene matches: 6. The CDR3 DNA reads as TGTGCCAGCAGCCAAGAACAGGGGGCTAACTATGGCTACACCTTC. This encodes CASSQEQGANYGYTF.

This clonotype came up many times. The chain recombines TRBV5-1 with TRBJ1-2, with D perhaps matching TRBD1 (6 bases). CDR1 and CDR2 from the germline V gene are SGHRS and YFSETQ. Trimming shortened V by 4 bases and J by 4 bases, and 20 bases separated the two germline ends. The CDR3 runs to 16 residues. This CDR3 is CASSPRQQGVGYGYTF. CDR3 coding DNA: TGCGCCAGCAGCCCGAGGCAACAGGGAGTCGGCTATGGCTACACCTTC. The full variable domain, in which reference TRBV5-1 and TRBJ1-2 provide the parts outside the CDR3, is KAGVTQTPRYLIKTRGQQVTLSCSPISGHRSVSWYQQTPGQGLQFLFEYFSETQRNKGNFPGRFSGRQFSNSRSEMNVSTLELGDSALYLCASSPRQQGVGYGYTFGSGTRLTVV.

The rearrangement joins TRBV27 to TRBJ2-7; 11 positions match TRBD2. This CDR3 has 15 amino acids. Germline V gene lookup returns CDR1 MNHEY and CDR2 SMNVEV (reference sequence). With V trimmed by 5 bases and J by 4 bases, 7 bases remained unmatched. As DNA, the CDR3 is TGTGCCAGCAGTCAGGGGACTAGCGGATATTACGAGCAGTACTTC. Translation: CASSQGTSGYYEQYF.